What follows describes a single T cell receptor beta chain. There is no known antigen for this receptor. CDR1 and CDR2 are drawn from the germline V gene (reference sequence): LNHDA, SQIVND. V gives up 4 bases and J gives up 8 bases, and the segment between their germline ends measures 10 bases. The CDR3 runs 12 amino acids, cysteine and phenylalanine included. The entry retains the CDR3 DNA only, 36 bases that are in frame from base 1. The cohort consisted of fewer than 700 healthy bone marrow donors. At the time of sampling, every cohort member was nominally healthy, though immune exposures that went unrecorded were likely present. The donor tested CMV seronegative, placing the donor among the 350 to 400 seronegative members of the cohort. A peripheral blood sample was provided by each donor, and peripheral blood mononuclear cells were used for TCR beta sequencing. Genomic DNA extraction from the blood cell samples was performed with the Qiagen DNeasy Blood Extraction Kit.

The data derive from a study of cytomegalovirus exposure and HLA in healthy donors (dated 2017 in TCRdb). About the full investigation: An earlier analysis of roughly 500 of the donors reported 250 to 300 Gb of sequence data and some 120 million unique TCR beta sequences from about 180 million T cells. An early release covering 550 to 650 HLA-typed donors comprised approximately 290 gigabases of sequencing data and around 80 million unique TCR sequences. Of the roughly 430 genotyped donors, around 81% fell in the genetic ancestry cluster associated with self-reported Caucasian donors. The study aimed to test whether cataloging public T cell receptors could reveal signatures of past pathogen exposure. The study profiled the T cell repertoires of around 700 subjects by immunosequencing and related them to cytomegalovirus serostatus. In addition to the first cohort of hundreds of subjects, a separate validation cohort of 130 or so different subjects was used. The study combined high-throughput TCR immunosequencing, statistical association of individual TCRs with disease status, and machine learning to predict cytomegalovirus infection status. A later analysis re-analyzed previously published TCR beta repertoires from about 730 donors and added high-resolution HLA genotyping to study TCR occurrence patterns. Rather than using new phenotypic data, the later analysis identified candidate immune exposures from TCR beta sequences and from how often those sequences occurred across donors. In an earlier analysis of around 540 of the donors, high-throughput TCR beta sequencing was used to judge whether each TCR beta V gene segment behaved as functional or pseudogenic. Donor age, sex, ethnicity and CMV serostatus were compiled together with the repertoire data. In a later genetic analysis, genome-wide SNP genotypes for about three fifths of the roughly 670 donors were used, and that subset was treated as a discovery cohort. All discovery cohort repertoires had been generated on a single sequencing platform. HLA typing covered class I and class II loci at four-digit resolution. The number of donors typed differed by locus, with roughly 620-630 for A, B, C, DRB1 and DQB1, 522 for DQA1, under 610 for DPA1, and over 400 for DPB1. About five DR-DQ haplotypes were handled as single units for association and clustering because linkage in the cohort was strong. Among about 360 genotyped donors of the cohort, an average of around 240,000 unique TCR beta nucleotide sequences were sequenced per donor, roughly a sixth of them non-productive. Study-wide conclusions, independent of this receptor: A further reported finding was that TCR beta sequences accurately predicted the HLA-A and HLA-B alleles for most subjects in the first cohort. The only immune exposure information available for the cohort was CMV serostatus. A later analysis associated around 16,000 TCR beta sequences with specific HLA alleles at a false discovery rate of 0.05. In a later analysis, HLA-associated TCR beta chains were found to be more clonally expanded and to have lower generation probabilities than equally common non-associated chains. In the study, roughly 160 TCR beta chains were listed as associated with cytomegalovirus. HLA typing was unavailable for some donors at each locus, so association tests used only the typed subset. When HLA alleles, especially DR and DQ, strongly co-occurred, attributing TCR associations to individual alleles was difficult. The presence/absence analyses assumed that sequencing depth was roughly uniform across donors, and that assumption may not be true. About 17 rarely observed V segments, including chromosome 9 orphons, were excluded from the earlier analysis of a few hundred of the donors because counts were too low. In vitro tests confirmed that three of the cytomegalovirus-associated TCR beta chains recognize cytomegalovirus antigens. Some IMGT-functional V segments, including TRBV6-2 and TRBV6-3, could not be told apart with the 87-base-pair reads, so those segments were excluded. Compared with the approximately 600-donor mean, donors in an Asian-associated ancestry cluster had fewer N-insertions in productive TCRs, according to a later genetic analysis. Linkage disequilibrium might explain the correlated functional status among segregating V segments, but an unknown experimental factor could not be excluded. The classifier was reported to diagnose cytomegalovirus status with high specificity and sensitivity in both the original cohort and the validation cohort. The authors suggested that the approach could potentially be extended to other disease states and immunological phenotypes. In a later analysis, the rate of TCR association differed among HLA loci, with DRB1 alleles having the most associated TCRs and HLA-C alleles having the fewest. According to a later analysis, parvovirus B19, influenza, CMV and Epstein-Barr virus appeared linked to several top co-occurrence clusters. The sequencing pipeline was judged likely to have produced a cluster of highly shared sequence variants as a technical artifact. A later analysis found that most CMV-associated TCR beta chains appeared HLA-restricted, with HLA associations seemingly driven largely by CMV exposure. While some public TCRs were present in many individuals, most TCR sequences turned up only very rarely across donors. This cohort had only TCR beta chains sequenced, and the lack of alpha or paired-chain data limited which features could be detected. In a later genetic analysis, a missense DCLRE1C variant was associated with V-gene and J-gene trimming of TCR beta chains, and the association was replicated in an independent cohort. Broadly in line with IMGT annotations, most TCR beta V segments showed up in productive rearrangements about 87% or about 30% of the time in an earlier analysis of approximately 640 of the donors.

The method was the immunoSEQ multiplex PCR assay. The multiplex PCR relied on a mix of 60 forward primers for TCR Vbeta segments and 13 reverse primers for TCR Jbeta segments. Amplification of the CDR3 region of rearranged TCR beta genes was performed with a multiplex PCR assay on genomic DNA. The amplified TCR beta libraries were sequenced on the Illumina HiSeq System as 87-base-pair reads. From the authors' description of their analysis: A later analysis tallied tens of millions of unique TCR beta chains across the 550 to 850 repertoires, and about 10 million of those chains were shared by two or more donors. To remove PCR and sequencing errors, raw reads were error-corrected and collapsed into unique sequences using a nearest-neighbor algorithm that merged closely related sequences. CDR3 sequences were aligned to IMGT reference sequences to assign V, D and J gene segments. Each retained sequence needed at least a six-nucleotide match to both a V gene segment and a J gene segment. A rearrangement counted as productive if the CDR3 had no stop codons and remained in frame with V and J, and every other rearrangement counted as non-productive. CDR3 was defined according to IMGT convention as the region running from the second conserved V-encoded cysteine to the conserved J-encoded phenylalanine. In an earlier analysis of around 600 of the donors, sequences lacking an unambiguous match to a single V gene segment were excluded. In an earlier analysis of several hundred of the donors, V segments were called functional above 56.7% productive rearrangements and were called segregating when the between-donor standard deviation exceeded 5%. A statistical classification framework was developed to diagnose cytomegalovirus status using the catalog of TCR beta chain sequences. In a later analysis, V and J genes were assigned by comparing TCR nucleotide sequences against IMGT/GENE-DB human TR gene sequences. In a later analysis, CDR3 sequences and most-parsimonious VDJ recombination scenarios were assigned using the TCRdist pipeline. A later analysis defined each TCR beta chain by its CDR3 amino acid sequence plus V-gene family, and excluded reads lacking a unique V-gene family. To address suspected cross-contamination and a sequencing artifact, a later analysis removed 550 to 750 highly shared, low-generation-probability nucleotide sequences. In a later analysis, a clonal expansion index for each public chain was calculated from normalized within-repertoire ranks of inferred template counts. Generation probabilities in a later analysis came from a VDJ recombination model fitted to out-of-frame rearrangements, and those results were checked against IGoR. Hypergeometric tests were used in a later analysis to score TCR-TCR, TCR-HLA and TCR-CMV co-occurrence, with a repertoire-size bias correction applied to the TCR pairs. To estimate false discovery rates, a later analysis permuted the HLA or CMV assignments 20 times. In a later analysis, co-occurring TCRs were grouped with DBSCAN, and TCRdist sequence similarity was added when clustering was performed within HLA-allele-positive subsets. For co-occurrence clustering, repertoires with fewer than 30,000 or more than 120,000 public chains were excluded, along with four or five repertoires with anomalous nucleotide sharing. The source is immuneACCESS, and TCRdb retained only in-frame sequences with V and J called. Part of the clones is not carried over; for the studies checked, unresolved V genes explain less than half of this, and the remainder is unexplained. Clonal size and the V and J genes are those of that table, whereas D and trimming came from the DNA. The sample table on file contains under 130,000 clones. Of the sample, around 0.59% falls within the top ten clones.

Sequenced: PBMCs. The V and J genes are TRBV19 and TRBJ2-3; matching of 6 bases hints at TRBD2 as the D gene. This sequence originates from a man aged 50-59 years in good health and CMV-seronegative. CDR3 sequence: CASSTAGGTQYF. The nucleotide sequence reads TGTGCCAGTAGTACGGCCGGGGGTACGCAGTATTTT.